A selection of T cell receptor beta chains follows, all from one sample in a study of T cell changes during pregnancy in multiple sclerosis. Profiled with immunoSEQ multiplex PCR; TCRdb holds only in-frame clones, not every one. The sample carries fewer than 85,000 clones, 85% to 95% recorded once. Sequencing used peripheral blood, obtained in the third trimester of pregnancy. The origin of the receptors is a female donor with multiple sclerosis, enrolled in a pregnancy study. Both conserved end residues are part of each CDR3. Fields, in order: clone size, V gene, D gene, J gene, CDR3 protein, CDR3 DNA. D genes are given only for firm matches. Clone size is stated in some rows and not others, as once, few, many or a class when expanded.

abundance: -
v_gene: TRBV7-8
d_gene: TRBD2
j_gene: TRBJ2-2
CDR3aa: CASPSPGGGLSGELFF
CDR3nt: TGTGCCAGCCCCTCCCCGGGGGGGGGCCTATCCGGGGAGCTGTTTTTT

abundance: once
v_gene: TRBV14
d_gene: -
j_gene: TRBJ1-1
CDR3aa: CASSQVYGGTEAFF
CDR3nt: TGTGCCAGCAGCCAAGTTTACGGGGGCACTGAAGCTTTCTTT

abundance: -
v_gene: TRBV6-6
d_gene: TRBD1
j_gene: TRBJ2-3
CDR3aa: CATQGLTDTQYF
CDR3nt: TGTGCCACACAGGGGTTGACAGATACGCAGTATTTT

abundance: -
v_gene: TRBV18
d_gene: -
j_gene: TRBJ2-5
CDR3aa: CASSPRGGAEETQYF
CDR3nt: TGTGCCAGCTCACCACGGGGGGGCGCGGAGGAGACCCAGTACTTC

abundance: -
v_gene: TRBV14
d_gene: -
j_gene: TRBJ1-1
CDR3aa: CASSQVQGSPEAFF
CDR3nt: TGTGCCAGCAGCCAAGTCCAGGGGAGTCCTGAAGCTTTCTTT

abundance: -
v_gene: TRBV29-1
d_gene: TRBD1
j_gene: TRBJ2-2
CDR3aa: CSAVSGQGVGGGELFF
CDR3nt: TGCAGCGCCGTTTCCGGACAGGGGGTCGGTGGCGGGGAGCTGTTTTTT

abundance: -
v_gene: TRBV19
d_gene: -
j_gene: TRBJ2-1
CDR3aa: CASSISWAQYNEQFF
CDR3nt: TGTGCCAGTAGTATATCATGGGCGCAATACAATGAGCAGTTCTTC

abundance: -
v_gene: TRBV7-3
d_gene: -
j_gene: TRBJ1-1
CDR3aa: CASSSVVASEAFF
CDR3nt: TGTGCCAGCAGCTCCGTCGTGGCTAGTGAAGCTTTCTTT

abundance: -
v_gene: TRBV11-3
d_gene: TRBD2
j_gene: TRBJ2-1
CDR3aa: CASSLGGTNEQFF
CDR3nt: TGTGCCAGCAGCCTCGGGGGGACCAATGAGCAGTTCTTC

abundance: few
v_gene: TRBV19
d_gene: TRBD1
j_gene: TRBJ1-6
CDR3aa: CASSIAWDRDNSPLHF
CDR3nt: TGTGCCAGTAGTATAGCCTGGGACAGAGATAATTCACCCCTCCACTTT

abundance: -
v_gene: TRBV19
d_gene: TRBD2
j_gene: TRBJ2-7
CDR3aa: CASSIDGTSGSYEQYF
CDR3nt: TGTGCCAGTAGTATAGACGGGACTAGCGGGAGCTACGAGCAGTACTTC

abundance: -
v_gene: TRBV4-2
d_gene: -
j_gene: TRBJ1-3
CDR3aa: CASSQDVGNTIYF
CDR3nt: TGTGCCAGCAGCCAAGACGTTGGAAACACCATATATTTT

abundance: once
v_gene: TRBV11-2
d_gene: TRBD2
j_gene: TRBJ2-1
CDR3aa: CASIRGSGGYNEQFF
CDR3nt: TGTGCCAGCATCCGTGGAAGCGGGGGGTACAATGAGCAGTTCTTC

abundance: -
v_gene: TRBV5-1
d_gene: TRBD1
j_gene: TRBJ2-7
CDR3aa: CASSLAWDRNYEQYF
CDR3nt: TGCGCCAGCAGCTTGGCTTGGGACAGAAACTACGAGCAGTACTTC

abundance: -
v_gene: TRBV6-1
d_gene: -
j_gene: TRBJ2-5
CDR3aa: CASSEGVGVETQYF
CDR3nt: TGTGCCAGCAGTGAAGGGGTAGGGGTAGAGACCCAGTACTTC

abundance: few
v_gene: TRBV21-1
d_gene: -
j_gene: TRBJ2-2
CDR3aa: CASNETGELFF
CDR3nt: TGTGCCAGCAACGAGACCGGGGAGCTGTTTTTT

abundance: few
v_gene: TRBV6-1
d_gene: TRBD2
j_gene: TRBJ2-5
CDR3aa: CASSEQRGGSLETQYF
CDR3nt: TGTGCCAGCAGTGAACAGCGGGGGGGCAGTCTAGAGACCCAGTACTTC

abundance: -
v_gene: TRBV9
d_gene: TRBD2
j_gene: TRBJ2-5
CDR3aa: CASSASGGTQETQYF
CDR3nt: TGTGCCAGCAGCGCTAGCGGGGGGACTCAAGAGACCCAGTACTTC

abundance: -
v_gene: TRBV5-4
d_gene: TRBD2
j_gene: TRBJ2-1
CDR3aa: CASSASASGGAVLNEQFF
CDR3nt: TGTGCCAGCAGCGCCTCGGCTAGCGGGGGGGCCGTATTGAATGAGCAGTTCTTC

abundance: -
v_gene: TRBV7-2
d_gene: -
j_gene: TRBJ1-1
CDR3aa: CASSFAGFRTEAFF
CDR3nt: TGTGCCAGCAGCTTCGCGGGATTTAGGACTGAAGCTTTCTTT

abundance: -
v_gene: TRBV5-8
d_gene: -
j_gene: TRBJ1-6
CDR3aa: CASSLDREGISPLHF
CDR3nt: TGTGCCAGCAGCCTGGACCGGGAGGGAATTTCACCCCTCCACTTT

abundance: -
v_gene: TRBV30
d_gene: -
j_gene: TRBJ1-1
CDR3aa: CAWSVGQGGPWNTEAFF
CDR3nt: TGTGCCTGGAGTGTAGGCCAGGGAGGGCCTTGGAACACTGAAGCTTTCTTT

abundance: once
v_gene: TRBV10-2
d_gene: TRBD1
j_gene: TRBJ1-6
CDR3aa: CASSESGQGYGSPLHF
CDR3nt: TGCGCCAGCAGTGAGTCAGGACAGGGATATGGTTCACCCCTCCACTTT

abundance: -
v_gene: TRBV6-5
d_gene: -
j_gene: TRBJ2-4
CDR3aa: CASPGQRDKNIQYF
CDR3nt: TGTGCCAGCCCCGGACAGCGCGACAAAAACATTCAGTACTTC

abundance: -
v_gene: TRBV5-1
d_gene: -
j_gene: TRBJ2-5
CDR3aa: CASSLQGRETQYF
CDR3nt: TGCGCCAGCAGCTTGCAGGGTCGGGAGACCCAGTACTTC

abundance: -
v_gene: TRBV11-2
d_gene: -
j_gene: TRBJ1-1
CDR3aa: CASSLGQQVEAFF
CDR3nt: TGTGCCAGCAGCTTAGGACAGCAAGTTGAAGCTTTCTTT

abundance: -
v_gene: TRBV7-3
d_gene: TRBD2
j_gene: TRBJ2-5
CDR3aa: CASSSRGGSETQYF
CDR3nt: TGTGCCAGCAGCTCCCGGGGGGGCTCGGAGACCCAGTACTTC

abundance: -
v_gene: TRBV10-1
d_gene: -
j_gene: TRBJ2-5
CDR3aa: CASSDQGRQETQYF
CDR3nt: TGCGCCAGCAGTGACCAGGGTCGGCAAGAGACCCAGTACTTC

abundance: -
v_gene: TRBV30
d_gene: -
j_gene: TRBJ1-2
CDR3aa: CAWGVGVQHYGYTF
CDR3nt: TGTGCCTGGGGGGTGGGAGTTCAGCACTATGGCTACACCTTC

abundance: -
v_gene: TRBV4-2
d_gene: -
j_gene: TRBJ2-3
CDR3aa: CASSLPSTGGGNTDTQYF
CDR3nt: TGTGCCAGCAGCCTACCGTCCACGGGGGGCGGAAACACAGATACGCAGTATTTT

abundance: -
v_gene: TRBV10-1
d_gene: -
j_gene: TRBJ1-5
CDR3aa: CASSDGQNQPQHF
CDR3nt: TGCGCCAGCAGTGATGGGCAGAATCAGCCCCAGCATTTT

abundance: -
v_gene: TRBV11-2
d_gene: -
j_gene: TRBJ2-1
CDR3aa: CASSLDRLGLYNEQFF
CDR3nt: TGTGCCAGCAGCTTAGACAGATTGGGACTCTACAATGAGCAGTTCTTC

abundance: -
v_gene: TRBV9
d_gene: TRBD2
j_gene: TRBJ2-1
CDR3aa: CASSVVAGGPGYNEQFF
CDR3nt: TGTGCCAGCAGCGTAGTAGCGGGGGGGCCGGGGTACAATGAGCAGTTCTTC

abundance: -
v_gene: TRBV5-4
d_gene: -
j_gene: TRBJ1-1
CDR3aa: CASIQQGGGTEAFF
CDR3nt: TGTGCCAGCATCCAGCAGGGTGGTGGCACTGAAGCTTTCTTT

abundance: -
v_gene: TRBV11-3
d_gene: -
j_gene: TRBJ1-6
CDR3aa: CASSSTIRVSYNSPLHF
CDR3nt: TGTGCCAGCAGCAGCACTATCAGGGTCTCCTATAATTCACCCCTCCACTTT

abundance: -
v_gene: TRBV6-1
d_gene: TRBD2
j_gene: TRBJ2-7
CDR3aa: CASSGVQRGGRQEQYF
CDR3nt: TGTGCCAGCAGTGGGGTCCAGCGGGGGGGCCGTCAGGAGCAGTACTTC

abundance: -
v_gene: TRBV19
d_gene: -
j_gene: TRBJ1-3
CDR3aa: CASSFRQVRSGNTIYF
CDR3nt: TGTGCCAGTAGTTTCCGACAGGTGAGAAGTGGAAACACCATATATTTT

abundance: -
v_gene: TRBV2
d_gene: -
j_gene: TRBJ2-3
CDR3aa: CASSGVVGGVGAQYF
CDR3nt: TGTGCCAGCAGTGGGGTAGTCGGCGGGGTGGGTGCGCAGTATTTT

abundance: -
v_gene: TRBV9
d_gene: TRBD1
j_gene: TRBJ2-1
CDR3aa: CASSVLDRGINEQFF
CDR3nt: TGTGCCAGCAGCGTCTTAGACAGGGGGATAAATGAGCAGTTCTTC

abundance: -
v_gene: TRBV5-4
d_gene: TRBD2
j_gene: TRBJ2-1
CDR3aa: CASRAGGPNNEQFF
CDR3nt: TGTGCCAGCAGAGCGGGGGGGCCCAACAATGAGCAGTTCTTC

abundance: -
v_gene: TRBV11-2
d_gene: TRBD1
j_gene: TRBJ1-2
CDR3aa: CASSLVAGQGAFGYTF
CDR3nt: TGTGCCAGCAGCTTAGTGGCGGGACAGGGGGCATTTGGCTACACCTTC

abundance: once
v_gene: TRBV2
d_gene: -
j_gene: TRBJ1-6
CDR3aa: CASNVLGRDNSPLHF
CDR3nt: TGTGCCAGCAACGTATTAGGGCGGGATAATTCACCCCTCCACTTT

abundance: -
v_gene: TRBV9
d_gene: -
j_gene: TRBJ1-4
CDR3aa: CASSPRTDHEGEKLFF
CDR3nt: TGTGCCAGCAGCCCCCGGACAGACCACGAGGGGGAAAAACTGTTTTTT